This passage covers 8 T cell receptor beta chains from one sample sequenced in a study of cytomegalovirus exposure and HLA in healthy donors (dated by TCRdb to the late 2010s). The protocol used for the library was the immunoSEQ multiplex PCR assay. For the multiplex PCR, a mixture combining 60 forward primers for TCR Vbeta segments and 13 reverse primers for TCR Jbeta segments was used. Held by TCRdb, this immuneACCESS table contains in-frame sequences only and omits some clones. Under half of the omission traces to an unresolved V gene where checked; the cause of the rest is unknown. A total of 150,000 to 200,000 clones appear in this sample, over 70% of them only once. The ten most abundant clones make up less than 9% of the sample. The sample consisted of PBMCs. These TCRs come from a man aged 25-45 years in good health and CMV-seropositive.

This clone occurred once. The chain recombines TRBV7-2 with TRBJ1-6; D is unclear. This CDR3 region has 15 residues. Germline V lookup: CDR1 SGHTA, CDR2 FQGNSA. Deletions cut 2 bases from V and 0 bases from J, with 5 bases between. The CDR3 loop is CASSLRSSYNSPLHF. The CDR3 DNA follows: TGTGCCAGCAGCTTAAGGAGCTCCTATAATTCACCCCTCCACTTT.

This clone was counted between two and nine times. This sequence joins TRBV4-2 and TRBJ2-7; no clear D gene. This CDR3 is built from 13 residues. V was pared by 5 bases and J by 3 bases, with 11 bases between. CDR1 LGHNA and CDR2 YNFKEQ come from the germline V gene. The DNA of the CDR3 is TGTGCCAGCAGCTTTGGGCGCGACTACGAGCAGTACTTC. It is translated as CASSFGRDYEQYF.

This clone has just one count. The chain combines TRBV19 with TRBJ1-4; 8 positions agree with TRBD1. The CDR3 consists of 17 residues. V gave up 7 bases and J gave up 5 bases; unmatched junction bases: 15. Germline lookup yields CDR1 LNHDA and CDR2 SQIVND (reference sequence). CDR3: CASTPGDRRFKNEKLFF. The CDR3, as DNA: TGTGCCAGTACCCCCGGGGACAGGAGGTTTAAGAATGAAAAACTGTTTTTT.

CDR3 amino acids: CASSQDHRGGYTF. The CDR3 nucleotides read TGCGCCAGCAGCCAAGATCACCGGGGAGGCTACACCTTC. V gene TRBV4-1 combines with J gene TRBJ1-2; D is uncertain. The CDR3 covers 13 residues. Deletions cut 0 bases from V and 8 bases from J, with 10 bases between. Germline CDR1 MGHRA, CDR2 YSYEKL.

V usage is TRBV28 and J usage is TRBJ1-2, with 7 nucleotides matching TRBD1. This CDR3 is 13 amino acids long. Germline-derived CDR1 and CDR2 are MDHEN and SYDVKM. J lost 4 bases, V lost 6 bases, and 5 bases had no gene match. In DNA, the CDR3 is TGTGCCAGCAGCCCAAGGGACAGCTATGGCTACACCTTC. Its protein is CASSPRDSYGYTF.

This clone was recorded a few times. CDR3 DNA sequence: TGTGCCAGCAGCTCCGGATCCAGGGCTGCGCAGCCCCAGCATTTT. Translation: CASSSGSRAAQPQHF. This chain joins TRBV7-2 and TRBJ1-5; D is perhaps TRBD1 (5 bases). Trimming took 4 bases from V and 7 from J, leaving 17 bases between them. The length of the CDR3 is 15 residues. CDR1 and CDR2 from the germline V gene are SGHTA and FQGNSA. The full variable domain, completed using reference TRBV7-2 and TRBJ1-5, is GAGVSQSPSNKVTEKGKDVELRCDPISGHTALYWYRQSLGQGLEFLIYFQGNSAPDKSGLPSDRFSAERTGGSVSTLTIQRTQQEDSAVYLCASSSGSRAAQPQHFGDGTRLSIL.

The J gene is TRBJ2-2, the V gene TRBV28, with TRBD1 identical over 10 bases. Trimming at V came to 6 bases and at J to 7 bases, leaving 8 bases not matched to a gene. The germline V gene has CDR1 MDHEN and CDR2 SYDVKM. The CDR3 contains 15 residues. CDR3 residues: CASRPTGGMVGELFF. In nucleotides, the CDR3 is TGTGCCAGCAGGCCGACAGGGGGCATGGTCGGGGAGCTGTTTTTT. The variable domain in full, with the rest retrieved from reference TRBV28 and TRBJ2-2, is DVKVTQSSRYLVKRTGEKVFLECVQDMDHENMFWYRQDPGLGLRLIYFSYDVKMKEKGDIPEGYSVSREKKERFSLILESASTNQTSMYLCASRPTGGMVGELFFGEGSRLTVL.

The chain carries TRBV7-2 and TRBJ1-6; no firm D call. Between the trimmed V and J ends, which lost 1 base and 3 bases, there was a span of 10 bases. The CDR3 covers 16 residues. CDR1 is SGHTA, CDR2 FQGNSA, per germline. CDR3 residues: CASSLVAGLYNSPLHF. The CDR3 DNA is TGTGCCAGCAGCTTAGTTGCAGGTCTCTATAATTCACCCCTCCACTTT.